These T cell receptor beta chains were read from a single sample in a study of T cell repertoires in cytomegalovirus infection. One entry per CDR3 protein results from TCRdb running MiXCR on the reads. Of 510,000 or so distinct CDR3 sequences listed, about 30% are singletons. The material sequenced was PBMCs. The origin of the receptors is a human donor in good health (CMV status not recorded). Some clones in this sample may be carry-over from other donors' samples. The CDR3 runs from the conserved cysteine through the conserved F or W. The D gene is left open where the match is weak. Where a row states a size, it is once, few, many or the class of an expanded clone; other rows omit it.

len,v_gene,d_gene,j_gene,abundance,CDR3aa,CDR3nt
13,TRBV18,TRBD2,TRBJ2-7,.,CARTGGSPYEQYF,TGTGCCAGGACGGGGGGGTCACCCTACGAGCAGTACTTC
17,TRBV6-1,TRBD2,TRBJ2-1,.,CASSHGLAGAFYNEQFF,TGTGCCAGCAGCCATGGACTAGCGGGAGCATTCTACAATGAGCAGTTCTTC
12,TRBV5-1,.,TRBJ1-1,.,CASSFGQAEAFF,TGCGCCAGCAGCTTCGGCCAGGCTGAAGCTTTCTTT
17,TRBV7-8,TRBD2,TRBJ2-1,.,CASSLGPGLAVPNEQFF,TGTGCCAGCAGCTTAGGGCCGGGACTAGCGGTCCCCAATGAGCAGTTCTTC
15,TRBV19,TRBD2,TRBJ2-7,.,CASSRGGTSGYEQYF,TGTGCCAGTAGTAGAGGCGGGACTAGCGGATACGAGCAGTACTTC
13,TRBV7-8,.,TRBJ1-4,.,CASRAATNEKLFF,TGTGCCAGTCGAGCCGCAACTAATGAAAAACTGTTTTTT
12,TRBV7-2,.,TRBJ2-1,many,CASSRLVREQFF,TGTGCCAGCAGCCGACTAGTGAGGGAGCAGTTCTTC
15,TRBV7-8,TRBD2,TRBJ2-5,many,CASSFGTSGGETQYF,TGTGCCAGCAGCTTCGGGACTAGCGGTGGGGAGACCCAGTACTTC
15,TRBV7-3,TRBD2,TRBJ2-3,many,CASSSGGTGTDTQYF,TGTGCCAGCAGCTCCGGGGGGACTGGCACAGATACGCAGTATTTT
15,TRBV19,.,TRBJ2-5,few,CASQRALLSLETQYF,TGTGCCAGTCAACGGGCGCTCCTCTCATTGGAGACCCAGTACTTC
15,TRBV18,TRBD1,TRBJ2-1,.,CVSSPWDRGYNEQFF,TGTGTCAGCTCACCCTGGGACAGAGGCTACAATGAGCAGTTCTTC
13,TRBV12-3/TRBV12-4,.,TRBJ1-2,.,CASSLGMSYGYTF,TGTGCCAGCAGTTTAGGAATGAGCTATGGCTACACCTTC
18,TRBV24-1,.,TRBJ2-1,many,CATSDNELRTYAYNEQFF,TGTGCCACCAGTGATAATGAATTACGTACATATGCCTACAATGAGCAGTTCTTC
16,TRBV6-2/TRBV6-3,.,TRBJ1-5,few,CASSYSLGIQSQPQHF,TGTGCCAGCAGTTACTCGTTGGGCATACAGTCTCAGCCCCAGCATTTT
15,TRBV7-2,TRBD1,TRBJ2-7,many,CASRGRDRLDYEQYF,TGTGCCAGCAGGGGACGGGACAGGTTGGACTACGAGCAGTACTTC
15,TRBV28,TRBD2,TRBJ2-7,.,CASRPAGGSSYEQYF,TGTGCCAGCAGGCCGGCGGGCGGGAGCTCCTACGAGCAGTACTTC
15,TRBV7-2,TRBD1,TRBJ2-1,few,CASSPTGTGYNEQFF,TGTGCCAGCAGCCCTACCGGGACAGGGTACAATGAGCAGTTCTTC
15,TRBV7-2,.,TRBJ2-2,many,CASSPPGLNTGELFF,TGTGCCAGCAGCCCACCGGGACTCAACACCGGGGAGCTGTTTTTT
16,TRBV5-8,.,TRBJ1-1,few,CASSPRFKGLNTEAFF,TGTGCCAGCAGCCCAAGGTTCAAGGGGTTGAACACTGAAGCTTTCTTT
17,TRBV7-2,TRBD2,TRBJ2-3,many,CASSPTPSGTSTDTQYF,TGTGCCAGCAGCCCCACCCCTAGCGGGACTAGCACAGATACGCAGTATTTT
15,TRBV20-1,.,TRBJ2-1,.,CSARDWVLPGNEQFF,TGCAGTGCTAGAGACTGGGTACTCCCTGGCAATGAGCAGTTCTTC
13,TRBV29-1,TRBD1,TRBJ1-2,.,CSVRDRGSYGYTF,TGCAGCGTCAGGGACAGGGGGTCCTATGGCTACACCTTC
16,TRBV3-1,TRBD1,TRBJ2-1,.,CASSQSTGSSYNEQFF,TGTGCCAGCAGCCAATCGACAGGGAGCTCCTACAATGAGCAGTTCTTC
14,TRBV28,.,TRBJ2-4,few,CASSLGGSKNIQYF,TGTGCCAGCAGTTTGGGGGGCTCCAAAAACATTCAGTACTTC